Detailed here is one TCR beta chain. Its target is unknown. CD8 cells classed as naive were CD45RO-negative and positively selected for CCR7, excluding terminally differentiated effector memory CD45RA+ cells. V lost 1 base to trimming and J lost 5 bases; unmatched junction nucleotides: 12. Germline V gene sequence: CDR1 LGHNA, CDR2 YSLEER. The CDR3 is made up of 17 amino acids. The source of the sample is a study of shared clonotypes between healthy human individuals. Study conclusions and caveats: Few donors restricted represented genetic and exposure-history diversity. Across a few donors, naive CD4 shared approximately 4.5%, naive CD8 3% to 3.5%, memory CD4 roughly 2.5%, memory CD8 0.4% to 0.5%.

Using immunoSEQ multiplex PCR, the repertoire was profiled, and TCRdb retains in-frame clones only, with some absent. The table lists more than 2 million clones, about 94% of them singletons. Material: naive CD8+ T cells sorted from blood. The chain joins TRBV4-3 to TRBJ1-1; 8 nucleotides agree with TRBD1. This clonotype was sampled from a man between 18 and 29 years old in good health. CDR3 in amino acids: CASSQAYRGIGGTEAFF. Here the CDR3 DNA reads TGCGCCAGCAGCCAAGCCTACAGGGGGATCGGTGGAACTGAAGCTTTCTTT.